The 13 T cell receptor beta chains presented below share a single source sample, sequenced in a study of blood T cell repertoires in COVID-19 (dated by TCRdb to 2020 to 2022). Preparation of the library involved the immunoSEQ multiplex PCR assay. TCRdb limited this immuneACCESS table to in-frame rearrangements with V and J called. A share of clones is missing; checked studies link under half to unresolved V genes, and the rest is unexplained. The sample data list 300,000 to 450,000 clones, and 85% of these were observed just once. Clones ranked in the top ten supply 3.5% to 4% of the sample. The sample comprised peripheral blood. The receptors derive from a woman aged 18-29 years with acute or convalescent COVID-19.

The chain has TRBV27 and TRBJ1-2, with TRBD1 identical over 8 bases. This CDR3 has 14 residues. Germline V gene sequence: CDR1 MNHEY, CDR2 SMNVEV (reference sequence). After removal of 3 bases from V and 5 bases from J, the junction contained 5 bases not matched to a gene. CDR3 loop: CASSFSGQGYGYTF. The CDR3 nucleotides read TGTGCCAGCAGTTTTTCAGGACAGGGTTATGGCTACACCTTC.

This clone showed up just a few times. The rearrangement joins TRBV5-1 to TRBJ1-6; D remains ambiguous. Deletions cut 1 base from V and 0 bases from J, with 8 bases between. The germline V gene encodes CDR1 SGHRS and CDR2 YFSETQ. This CDR3 is built from 16 residues. The CDR3 is CASSLTLSSYNSPLHF. The CDR3 DNA reads TGCGCCAGCAGCTTGACTCTTAGCTCCTATAATTCACCCCTCCACTTT. Combining the CDR3 with reference TRBV5-1 and TRBJ1-6 gives the whole variable domain KAGVTQTPRYLIKTRGQQVTLSCSPISGHRSVSWYQQTPGQGLQFLFEYFSETQRNKGNFPGRFSGRQFSNSRSEMNVSTLELGDSALYLCASSLTLSSYNSPLHFGNGTRLTVT.

V and J are TRBV11-2 and TRBJ2-7, with D possibly matching TRBD2 (6 bases). Trimming left V 6 bases short and J 7 bases short, with 10 bases between. Germline V gene lookup returns CDR1 SGHAT and CDR2 FQNNGV. The CDR3 contains 11 residues. CDR3: CASSDGGEQYF. The DNA of the CDR3 is TGTGCCAGCAGTGACGGGGGTGAGCAGTACTTC.

The J gene is TRBJ2-7, the V gene TRBV2; the match to TRBD2 covers 10 bases. The junction had 5 bases not matched to a gene; V was cut back by 7 bases and J by 5 bases. The germline gives CDR1 SNHLY, CDR2 FYNNEI. The CDR3 totals 13 residues. The CDR3 reads CASIRTSGNEQYF. CDR3 bases: TGTGCCAGCATCAGGACTAGCGGAAACGAGCAGTACTTC.

The chain recombines TRBV5-6 with TRBJ2-4; TRBD2 might be the D (5 bases). CDR1 and CDR2 from the germline V gene are SGHDT and YYEEEE. V shed 0 bases and J shed 7 bases, with 20 bases lying between them. The CDR3 runs 17 residues. The CDR3 DNA reads as TGTGCCAGCAGCTTGGATCTTGCGGCCAACACGGGGAACATTCAGTACTTC. Encoded protein: CASSLDLAANTGNIQYF.

The chain links TRBV2 to TRBJ1-2; D not resolved. With 4 bases removed from V and 4 bases from J, the gap between germline ends came to 7 bases. Looked up from germline, CDR1 is SNHLY and CDR2 is FYNNEI. CDR3 size: 12 residues. The CDR3 nucleotides are TGTGCCAGCAGTGTAAGCTTCTATGGCTACACCTTC. The encoded protein is CASSVSFYGYTF.

This clone was observed a single time. This CDR3 is CASTEAGTSGRAYNEQFF. The CDR3 DNA reads TGCGCCAGCACCGAGGCCGGGACTAGCGGGAGGGCCTACAATGAGCAGTTCTTC. The chain has TRBV5-1 and TRBJ2-1; 16 nucleotides line up with TRBD2. This CDR3 has 18 amino acids. The ends lost 6 bases at V and 2 bases at J; junction bases unmatched: 8. The germline gives CDR1 SGHRS, CDR2 YFSETQ.

The J gene is TRBJ2-2, the V gene TRBV9; 8 nucleotides line up with TRBD1. Germline V gene sequence: CDR1 SGDLS, CDR2 YYNGEE. This CDR3 is 16 amino acids long. V lost 2 bases, J lost 3 bases, and 6 bases stayed unmatched. This CDR3 is CASSVRTGLDTGELFF. The CDR3 bases are TGTGCCAGCAGCGTTCGGACAGGGCTGGACACCGGGGAGCTGTTTTTT.

This clone was seen a handful of times. This CDR3 reads CSAETGEVTDTQYF. CDR3 nucleotide sequence: TGCAGCGCGGAGACAGGGGAAGTCACAGATACGCAGTATTTT. The chain couples TRBV29-1 to TRBJ2-3; 8 nucleotides match TRBD1. Germline CDR1 is SQVTM and CDR2 is ANQGSEA. Trimming cost V 7 bases and J 2 bases; bases outside gene matches: 8. The CDR3 has 14 residues.

The V call is TRBV3-1 (or the pseudogene TRBV3-2), the J call TRBJ1-1; no definite D call. The ends were cut back, 4 bases at V and 10 bases at J, with 19 bases in the middle. CDR3 size: 14 residues. The germline CDR1 and CDR2 sequences are LGHDT and YNNKEL (reference sequence). In nucleotides, the CDR3 is TGTGCCAGCAGCCTTCCTTTCGCGTCGGGAGGAGCTTTCTTT. As protein: CASSLPFASGGAFF.

The V call is TRBV6-6, the J call TRBJ1-5; D possibly corresponds to TRBD1 (6 bases). From germline, CDR1 is MNHNY and CDR2 SVGAGI (reference sequence). The germline V and J ends were trimmed by 6 bases and 0 bases, with 15 bases remaining between them. The CDR3 covers 16 residues. Written as DNA, the CDR3 is TGTGCCAGCAGCCCCGGGACACCTAATAGCAATCAGCCCCAGCATTTT. This translates into CASSPGTPNSNQPQHF.

The V call is TRBV20-1, the J call TRBJ1-1; D gene unclear. Germline V gene data show CDR1 as DFQATT and CDR2 as SNEGSKA (reference sequence). V was pared by 7 bases and J by 10 bases, with 13 bases between. This CDR3 is built from 10 residues. The CDR3 region is CSGNRGGAFF. In nucleotides, the CDR3 is TGCAGTGGAAACAGAGGAGGAGCTTTCTTT.

This clone was counted a single time. The chain has TRBV24-1 and TRBJ1-5; no reliable D call. Germline-derived CDR1 and CDR2 are KGHDR and SFDVKD. The V end lost 1 base, the J end lost 5 bases, and 5 bases lay between the germline ends. This CDR3 is built from 13 residues. As DNA, the CDR3 is TGTGCCACCAGTGATTTCCCCTATCAGCCCCAGCATTTT. It specifies CATSDFPYQPQHF.